Below, one T cell receptor beta chain is given with its context. Its target antigen remains unknown. Nothing much larger sits one base from this clone, and base qualities are not available. The High Capacity cDNA Reverse Transcription Kit was used to reverse transcribe all of the isolated RNA, meaning that expressed TCRB transcripts were what got sequenced. Deep immunoSEQ sequencing was performed on naive, central memory and regulatory T cell samples, with an average of around 3.4 million total reads per sample. After sorted cells were lysed in RLT buffer, RNA was extracted with DNase-treated RNeasy Micro or Mini kits, with the choice depending on cell number. To prevent cross-contamination, each cell subset was processed individually, whereas patient and healthy donor samples were processed jointly. TCRB sequences were amplified from cDNA with the immunoSEQ multiplex PCR, producing 87-bp fragments spanning the CDR3 region. The amplicons were sequenced using the Illumina HiSeq platform. Per the original workflow: PCR bias was computationally corrected using synthetic template baselines, reads within Hamming distance 2 were collapsed, and singletons that could not be merged were discarded. Reads were aligned against IMGT to assign V, D and J genes, CDR3 length and insertions or deletions at six rearrangement sites. Within each subset, clonotype counts were normalized to the number of sorted cells before true diversity and Gini coefficients were calculated with the tcR R package. The overlap coefficient, calculated on TCRB nucleotide sequences, was used to quantify repertoire sharing. As a proxy for the pre-selection repertoire, out-of-frame TCRB sequences from naive cells were analyzed. This immuneACCESS table, as held by TCRdb, lists in-frame sequences with V and J called but not all clones. Of the missing ones, under half trace to an unresolved V gene in checked studies; the others have no known cause. V and J calls and clone size follow that table, whereas D and trimming were derived from the DNA. Recorded for this sample are under 400,000 clones; 15% to 20% of them occurred a single time. The ten largest clones represent roughly 0.045% of the sample.

From each donor, a single peripheral blood sample of about 120 mL on average was drawn into heparinised tubes. Naive, central memory, regulatory and stem cell-like memory CD4+ T cells were sorted on a BD FACSAria II using a panel including CD45RO, CCR7, CD25, CD127, CD95 and CD27. Every sorted population had a purity above 95%. PBMCs were separated immediately by Lymphoprep density gradient centrifugation and were stained directly, without being cultured. To minimize batch effects, samples were stained and sorted in pairs, one healthy donor with one patient per experiment. The CDR3 runs 11 amino acids, cysteine and phenylalanine included. The read is trimmed to its CDR3 DNA, 33 bases read in frame from base 1. The germline V gene (reference sequence) gives CDR1 as SGHNT and CDR2 as YYREEE. Trimming removed 3 bases from V and 6 bases from J, leaving 6 bases between the germline ends. The data were obtained in a study of beta chain features in type 1 diabetes (dated 2018 in TCRdb). The study in broad terms: No differences in mean age, gender distribution, total cell number or subset yield were found between patients and healthy donors. A total of over 90,000,000 sorted cells were examined across all samples, and a strong correlation was observed between cell number per subset and RNA yield. The study compared the TCRB repertoires of sorted circulating CD4+ T cell subsets in recently diagnosed type 1 diabetes patients with those in matched healthy donors. Naive and central memory subsets were obtained from all 30 or so donors, but regulatory and stem cell-like memory subsets were isolated from only 8 patients and roughly 8 healthy donors. Broad study findings and their caveats: Because cDNA was sequenced instead of genomic DNA, activated cells with high expression could be over-represented, although the groups did not differ in activation or CD3 levels. Shorter templates might have been favored by PCR, but patient and control samples were amplified and corrected together, so both groups would have been affected equally by any skew. Naive, central memory and regulatory TCRB repertoires appeared to be more alike among patients than among healthy donors. Only small numbers of individuals were included in the HLA sub-analyses, which left unresolved whether HLA type had any influence on TCRB rearrangement. At VDJ recombination sites, type 1 diabetes patients had fewer insertions and more deleted nucleotides, which implies abnormalities in thymic rearrangement. In all four CD4+ subsets, TCRB CDR3 length was moderately but significantly shorter in type 1 diabetes patients.

The receptor's source is a woman younger than 30 in good health. The receptor chain draws on TRBV5-4 and TRBJ1-1; the D gene assignment is ambiguous. What was sequenced was naive CD4+ T cells from blood. The cell subset or site label corresponds to: true naive CD4+ T cells. CDR3 loop: CASSSSAEAFF. The sequenced DNA is TGTGCCAGCAGCTCTAGCGCTGAAGCTTTCTTT.